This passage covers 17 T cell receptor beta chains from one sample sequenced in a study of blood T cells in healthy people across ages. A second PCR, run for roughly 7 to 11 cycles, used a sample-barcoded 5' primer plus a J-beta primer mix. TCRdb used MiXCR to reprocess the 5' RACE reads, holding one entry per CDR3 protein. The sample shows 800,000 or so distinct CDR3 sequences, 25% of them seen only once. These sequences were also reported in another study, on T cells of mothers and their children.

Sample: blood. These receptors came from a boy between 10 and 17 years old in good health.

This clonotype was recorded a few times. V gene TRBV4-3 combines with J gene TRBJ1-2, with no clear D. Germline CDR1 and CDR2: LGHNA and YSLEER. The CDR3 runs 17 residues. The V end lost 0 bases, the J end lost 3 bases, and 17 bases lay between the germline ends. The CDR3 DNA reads TGCGCCAGCAGCCAAGATCGAGCAGGAATCAACTACTATGGCTACACCTTC. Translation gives CASSQDRAGINYYGYTF.

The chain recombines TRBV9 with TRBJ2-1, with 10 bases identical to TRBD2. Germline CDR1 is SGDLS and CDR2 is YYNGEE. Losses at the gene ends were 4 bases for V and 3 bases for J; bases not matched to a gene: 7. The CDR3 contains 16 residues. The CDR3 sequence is CASSPRAGGDYNEQFF. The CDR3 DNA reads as TGTGCCAGCAGCCCGAGAGCGGGGGGGGACTACAATGAGCAGTTCTTC. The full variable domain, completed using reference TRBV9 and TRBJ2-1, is DSGVTQTPKHLITATGQRVTLRCSPRSGDLSVYWYQQSLDQGLQFLIQYYNGEERAKGNILERFSAQQFPDLHSELNLSSLELGDSALYFCASSPRAGGDYNEQFFGPGTRLTVL.

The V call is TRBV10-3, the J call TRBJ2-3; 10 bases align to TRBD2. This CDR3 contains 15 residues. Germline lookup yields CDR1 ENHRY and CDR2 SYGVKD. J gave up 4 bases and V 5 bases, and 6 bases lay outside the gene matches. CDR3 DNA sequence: TGTGCCATCAGTAGTGCTAGCGGGGGCGCAGATACGCAGTATTTT. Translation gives CAISSASGGADTQYF.

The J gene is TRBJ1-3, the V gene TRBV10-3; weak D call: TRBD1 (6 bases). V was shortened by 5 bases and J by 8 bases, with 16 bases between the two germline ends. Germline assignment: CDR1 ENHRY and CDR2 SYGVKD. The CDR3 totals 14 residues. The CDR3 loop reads CAISTGSRGDTIYF. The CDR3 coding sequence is TGTGCCATCAGTACAGGGAGCCGGGGAGACACCATATATTTT.

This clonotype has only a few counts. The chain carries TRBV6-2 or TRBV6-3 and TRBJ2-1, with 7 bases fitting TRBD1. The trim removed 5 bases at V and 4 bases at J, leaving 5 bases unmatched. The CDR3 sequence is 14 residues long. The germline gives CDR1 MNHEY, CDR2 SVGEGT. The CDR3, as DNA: TGTGCCAGCAGTGACGGGACAGCTTACAATGAGCAGTTCTTC. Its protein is CASSDGTAYNEQFF.

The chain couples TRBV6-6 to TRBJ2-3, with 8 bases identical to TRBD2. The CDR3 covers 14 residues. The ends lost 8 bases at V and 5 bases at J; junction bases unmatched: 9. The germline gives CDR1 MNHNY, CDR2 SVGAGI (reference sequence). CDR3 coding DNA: TGTGCCAGCGCCGAATGGCTAGCGGGAGATACGCAGTATTTT. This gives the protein CASAEWLAGDTQYF.

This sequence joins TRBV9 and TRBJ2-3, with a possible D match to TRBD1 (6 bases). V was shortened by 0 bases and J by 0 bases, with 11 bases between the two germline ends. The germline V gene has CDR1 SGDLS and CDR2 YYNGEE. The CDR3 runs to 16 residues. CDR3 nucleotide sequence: TGTGCCAGCAGCGTAGTGGGGACATCTAGCACAGATACGCAGTATTTT. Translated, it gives CASSVVGTSSTDTQYF.

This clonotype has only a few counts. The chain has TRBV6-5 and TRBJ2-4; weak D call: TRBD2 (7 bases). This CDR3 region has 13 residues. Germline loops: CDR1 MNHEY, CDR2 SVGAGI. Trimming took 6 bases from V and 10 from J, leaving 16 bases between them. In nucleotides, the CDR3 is TGTGCCAGCAGGAGCGGGACAAATCGGATTCAGTACTTC. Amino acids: CASRSGTNRIQYF.

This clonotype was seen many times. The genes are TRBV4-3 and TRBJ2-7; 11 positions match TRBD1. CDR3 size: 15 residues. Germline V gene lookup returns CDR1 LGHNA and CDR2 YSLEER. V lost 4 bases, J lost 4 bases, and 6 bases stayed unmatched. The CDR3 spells CASSPNRDRGYEQYF. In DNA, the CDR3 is TGCGCCAGCAGCCCTAACCGGGACAGGGGGTACGAGCAGTACTTC.

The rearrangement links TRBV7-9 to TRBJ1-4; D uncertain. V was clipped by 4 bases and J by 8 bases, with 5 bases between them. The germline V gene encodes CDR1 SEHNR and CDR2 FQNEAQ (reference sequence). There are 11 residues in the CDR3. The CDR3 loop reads CASSSAEKLFF. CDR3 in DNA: TGTGCCAGCAGCTCGGCCGAAAAACTGTTTTTT.

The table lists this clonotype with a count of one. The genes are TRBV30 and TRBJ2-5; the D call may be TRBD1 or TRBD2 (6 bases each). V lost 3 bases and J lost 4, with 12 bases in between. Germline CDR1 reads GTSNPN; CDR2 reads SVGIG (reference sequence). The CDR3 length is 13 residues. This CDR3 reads CAWRGWGAETQYF. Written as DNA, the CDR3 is TGTGCCTGGAGGGGGTGGGGGGCAGAGACCCAGTACTTC.

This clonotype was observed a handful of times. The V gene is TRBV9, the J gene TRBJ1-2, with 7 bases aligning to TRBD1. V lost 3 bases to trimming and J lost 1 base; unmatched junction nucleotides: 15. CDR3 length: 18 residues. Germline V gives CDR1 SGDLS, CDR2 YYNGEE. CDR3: CASSANNPGQNHNYGYTF. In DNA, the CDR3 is TGTGCCAGCAGCGCGAACAACCCGGGACAGAATCATAACTATGGCTACACCTTC.

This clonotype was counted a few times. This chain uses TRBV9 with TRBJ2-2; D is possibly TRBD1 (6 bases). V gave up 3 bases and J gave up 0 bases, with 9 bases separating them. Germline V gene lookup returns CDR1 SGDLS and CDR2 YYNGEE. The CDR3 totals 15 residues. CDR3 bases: TGTGCCAGCAGCGAGGGACACTCGAACACCGGGGAGCTGTTTTTT. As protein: CASSEGHSNTGELFF.

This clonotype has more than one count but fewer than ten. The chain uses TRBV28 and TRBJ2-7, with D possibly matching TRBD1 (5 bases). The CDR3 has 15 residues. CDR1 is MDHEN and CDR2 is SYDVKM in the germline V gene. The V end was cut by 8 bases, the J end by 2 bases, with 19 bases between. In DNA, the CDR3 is TGTGCCAGCGGCAAAGGGGTCCCGAGGCCCTACGAGCAGTACTTC. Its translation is CASGKGVPRPYEQYF.

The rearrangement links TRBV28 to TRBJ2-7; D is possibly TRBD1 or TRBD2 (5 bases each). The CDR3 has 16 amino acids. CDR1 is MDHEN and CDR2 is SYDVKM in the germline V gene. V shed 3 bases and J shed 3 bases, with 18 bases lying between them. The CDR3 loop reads CASSFRDGGSFYEQYF. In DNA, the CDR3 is TGTGCCAGCAGTTTTCGGGACGGAGGAAGCTTCTACGAGCAGTACTTC. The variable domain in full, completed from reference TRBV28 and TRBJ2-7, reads DVKVTQSSRYLVKRTGEKVFLECVQDMDHENMFWYRQDPGLGLRLIYFSYDVKMKEKGDIPEGYSVSREKKERFSLILESASTNQTSMYLCASSFRDGGSFYEQYFGPGTRLTVT.

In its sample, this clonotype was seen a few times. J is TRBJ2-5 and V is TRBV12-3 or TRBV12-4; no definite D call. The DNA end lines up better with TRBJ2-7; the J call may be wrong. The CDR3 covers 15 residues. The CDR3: CASSLDPPTIYEQYF. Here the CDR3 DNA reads TGTGCCAGCAGCCTGGATCCTCCCACCATCTACGAGCAGTACTTC.

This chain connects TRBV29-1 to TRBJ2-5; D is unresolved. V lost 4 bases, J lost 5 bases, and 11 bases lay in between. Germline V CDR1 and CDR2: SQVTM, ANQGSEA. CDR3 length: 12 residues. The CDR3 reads CSVGDGSETQYF. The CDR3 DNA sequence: TGCAGCGTTGGAGATGGGTCGGAGACCCAGTACTTC.